This TCR beta chain emerged from a study of blood T cell repertoires in COVID-19. This CDR3 region has 13 residues. Trimming stripped 5 bases from V and 1 base from J, with 11 bases between. Germline V gene data show CDR1 as GTSNPN and CDR2 as SVGIG (reference sequence). Libraries were prepared by immunoSEQ multiplex PCR; TCRdb keeps only in-frame clonotypes and omits some of them. Of about 140,000 clones in the sample, 70% to 90% are singletons; the top ten hold 9.5% to 12%. The sequence came from a woman aged 80 or over with acute or convalescent COVID-19. The rearrangement links TRBV30 to TRBJ2-5; D may be TRBD1 (5 bases). Sequenced: peripheral blood. Here the CDR3 reads CAWAGNIQETQYF. CDR3 nucleotide sequence: TGTGCCTGGGCAGGGAACATCCAAGAGACCCAGTACTTC.